The 19 T cell receptor beta chains given below trace back to one sample, sequenced in a study of blood T cells in healthy people across ages. Primers used in a second PCR of roughly 6 to 11 cycles were a sample-barcoded 5' primer and a J-beta primer mix. MiXCR was run by TCRdb on the 5' RACE reads, yielding one entry per CDR3 protein. The repertoire holds around 1,900,000 distinct CDR3 sequences, 30% to 40% seen once, with 23% in the top ten. The sequencing sample was made of blood. The receptors come from a human donor in good health.

This clonotype was counted a few times. J is TRBJ2-5 and V is TRBV10-3; 8 nucleotides agree with TRBD2. V shed 2 bases and J 4 bases; nucleotides not matched to a gene: 9. Germline CDR1 is ENHRY and CDR2 is SYGVKD. The CDR3 is 16 residues long. In DNA, the CDR3 is TGTGCCATCAGTGAGGGCAGCGGGGGCAGTGGAGAGACCCAGTACTTC. Translation: CAISEGSGGSGETQYF.

This clonotype was recorded a few times. The chain uses TRBV27 and TRBJ1-2; no clear D. Trimming removed 1 base at V and 7 bases at J, with 16 bases between. This CDR3 region has 15 residues. The germline V gene has CDR1 MNHEY and CDR2 SMNVEV (reference sequence). Written as DNA, the CDR3 is TGTGCCAGCAGTTTATACAGCCAAAACCCCCTTGGCTACACCTTC. As protein: CASSLYSQNPLGYTF.

The chain couples TRBV28 to TRBJ1-6; D perhaps matches TRBD1 (5 bases). Trimming took 6 bases from V and 10 from J, leaving 16 bases between them. This CDR3 is 14 amino acids long. Germline assignment: CDR1 MDHEN and CDR2 SYDVKM. In nucleotides, the CDR3 is TGTGCCAGCAGCCCCGGCAGGGTAGACTCACCCCTCCACTTT. It translates to CASSPGRVDSPLHF.

This clonotype was found a few times. This chain joins TRBV6-2 or TRBV6-3 and TRBJ1-1; no reliable D call. Germline loops: CDR1 MNHEY, CDR2 SVGEGT. Trimming shortened V by 4 bases and J by 5 bases, and 11 bases separated the two germline ends. This CDR3 has 13 amino acids. CDR3 in DNA: TGTGCCAGCAGTTTACGGCAGTGGACTGAAGCTTTCTTT. Protein: CASSLRQWTEAFF.

The chain carries TRBV25-1 and TRBJ2-7; a possible D gene is TRBD2 (6 bases). V was cut by 8 bases and J by 0 bases, with 17 bases left in between. The germline CDR1 and CDR2 sequences are MGHDK and SYGVNS. This CDR3 comprises 15 residues. The CDR3 here is CASGKWGDGSYEQYF. CDR3 nucleotides: TGTGCCAGCGGGAAGTGGGGGGATGGCTCCTACGAGCAGTACTTC.

This clonotype showed up just a few times. CDR3 in DNA: TGTGCCAGCAGCCCCTACAGTATATCTTTCGATCAGCCCCAGCATTTT. Amino acid sequence: CASSPYSISFDQPQHF. The chain uses TRBV5-5 and TRBJ1-5, with no clear D. This CDR3 has 16 amino acids. V shed 4 bases and J shed 5 bases, with 19 bases lying between them. The germline gives CDR1 SGHKS, CDR2 YYEKEE (reference sequence).

In its sample, this clonotype was seen once. The chain recombines TRBV30 with TRBJ2-5, with D possibly TRBD2 on 6 matching bases. The J call may be mistaken, given a closer DNA end match to TRBJ2-7. This CDR3 is 12 amino acids long. CDR1 is GTSNPN and CDR2 is SVGIG in the germline V gene (reference sequence). The CDR3 region is CAWGRHYNEQYF. As DNA, the CDR3 is TGTGCCTGGGGGAGGCACTACAACGAGCAGTACTTC.

This clonotype was detected only once. The V call is TRBV10-3, the J call TRBJ1-2; weak D call: TRBD1 (5 bases). Germline CDR1 is ENHRY and CDR2 is SYGVKD. V lost 3 bases and J lost 7, with 12 bases in between. The CDR3 consists of 13 residues. The CDR3 protein is CAISDREVGGYTF. The CDR3 bases are TGTGCCATCAGTGACAGGGAAGTAGGTGGCTACACCTTC.

The chain employs TRBV29-1 and TRBJ1-1; TRBD1 agrees at 8 bases. Germline CDR1 and CDR2: SQVTM and ANQGSEA. CDR3 size: 14 residues. V lost 6 bases to trimming and J lost 3 bases; unmatched junction nucleotides: 9. CDR3 sequence: CSVRQGPMHTEAFF. Written as DNA, the CDR3 is TGCAGCGTCCGACAGGGGCCAATGCACACTGAAGCTTTCTTT.

With regard to this clonotype: A much larger clone differs by one base, so this may be a read error. The chain has TRBV29-1 and TRBJ2-1, with D possibly being TRBD2 (5 bases). Deletions cut 7 bases from V and 10 bases from J, with 20 bases between. There are 13 residues in the CDR3. Germline CDR1 and CDR2: SQVTM and ANQGSEA. This CDR3 reads CSGGLRVSYEQFF. CDR3 nucleotides: TGCAGCGGGGGATTGCGGGTCTCCTACGAGCAGTTCTTC.

This clonotype was recorded a few times. This chain uses TRBV4-2 with TRBJ1-1, with D possibly TRBD1 on 5 matching bases. In germline, CDR1 is LGHNA, CDR2 YNFKEQ. The germline V and J ends were trimmed by 0 bases and 4 bases, with 12 bases remaining between them. The CDR3 sequence is 15 residues long. Here the CDR3 reads CASSQDSGVGTEAFF. CDR3 DNA sequence: TGTGCCAGCAGCCAAGATTCGGGGGTCGGCACTGAAGCTTTCTTT.

This sequence joins TRBV7-9 and TRBJ1-1; no definite D call. V was cut by 6 bases and J by 5 bases, with 13 bases left in between. Germline loops: CDR1 SEHNR, CDR2 FQNEAQ (reference sequence). The CDR3 extends over 13 amino acids. CDR3 protein: CASSPLGTTEAFF. CDR3 sequence (DNA): TGTGCCAGCAGTCCCTTGGGAACTACTGAAGCTTTCTTT.

This clonotype has a single count. The chain employs TRBV7-9 and TRBJ2-4, with 7 bases identical to TRBD1. Gene TRBJ2-7 matches the end of the DNA better, so the J call may be wrong. The CDR3 loop spans 15 amino acids. Per the germline V gene, CDR1 is SEHNR and CDR2 is FQNEAQ (reference sequence). CDR3: CASSSSSDRRDEQYF. CDR3 nucleotides: TGTGCCAGCAGCTCTTCGTCGGACAGGCGGGACGAGCAGTACTTC.

This clonotype was seen more than once but under ten times. This chain uses TRBV5-1 with TRBJ2-5, with TRBD1 identical over 9 bases. Gene TRBJ2-7 matches the end of the DNA better, so the J call may be wrong. The CDR3 covers 15 residues. Germline V gives CDR1 SGHRS, CDR2 YFSETQ. The CDR3 sequence is CASSSGQGTRYEQYF. The CDR3 nucleotides are TGCGCCAGCAGCTCAGGACAGGGGACACGGTACGAGCAGTACTTC.

CDR3 protein: CASSKGLTNTGELFF. In DNA form, the CDR3 reads TGTGCCAGCAGCAAGGGACTGACTAACACCGGGGAGCTGTTTTTT. The chain uses TRBV11-2 and TRBJ2-2, with D possibly being TRBD2 (6 bases). The germline CDR1 and CDR2 sequences are SGHAT and FQNNGV. V was clipped by 5 bases and J by 2 bases, with 12 bases between them. This CDR3 spans 15 amino acids.

The chain combines TRBV10-3 with TRBJ2-2; the D gene is possibly TRBD1 (6 bases). The V end lost 1 base, the J end lost 4 bases, and 19 bases lay between the germline ends. Looked up from germline, CDR1 is ENHRY and CDR2 is SYGVKD. The CDR3 has 18 amino acids. This CDR3 is CAISELANTTGATGELFF. DNA of the CDR3: TGTGCCATCAGTGAGTTGGCGAACACGACAGGAGCCACCGGGGAGCTGTTTTTT.

Only one count was recorded for this clonotype. The gene calls are TRBV28 and TRBJ2-7, with 7 bases fitting TRBD1. Trimming took 4 bases from V and 5 from J; bases not matched to a gene: 29. CDR1 and CDR2 from the germline V gene are MDHEN and SYDVKM. The CDR3 consists of 21 residues. CDR3 protein: CASSSSLQGQPDSTKPNEQYF. Written as DNA, the CDR3 is TGTGCCAGCAGTTCCAGCCTCCAGGGACAGCCTGACTCGACGAAACCAAACGAGCAGTACTTC.

This chain links TRBV5-1 with TRBJ1-6; TRBD1 agrees at 7 bases. Germline CDR1 SGHRS, CDR2 YFSETQ. The junction had 4 bases not matched to a gene; V was cut back by 0 bases and J by 1 base. The CDR3 loop spans 17 amino acids. The chain's CDR3 is CASSLARGDSYNSPLHF. The CDR3 region has the DNA TGCGCCAGCAGCTTGGCCAGGGGGGATTCCTATAATTCACCCCTCCACTTT.

The chain uses TRBV7-2 and TRBJ2-3; D perhaps matches TRBD1 (5 bases). Trimming removed 3 bases from V and 0 bases from J, with 16 bases in between. The germline V gene encodes CDR1 SGHTA and CDR2 FQGNSA. This CDR3 is built from 17 residues. CDR3: CASSLQGARSSTDTQYF. CDR3 bases: TGTGCCAGCAGCTTGCAAGGGGCACGTTCTAGCACAGATACGCAGTATTTT. Looking up the rest from reference TRBV7-2 and TRBJ2-3 gives the full variable domain: GAGVSQSPSNKVTEKGKDVELRCDPISGHTALYWYRQSLGQGLEFLIYFQGNSAPDKSGLPSDRFSAERTGGSVSTLTIQRTQQEDSAVYLCASSLQGARSSTDTQYFGPGTRLTVL.